The sequence of this T cell receptor beta chain was determined in a study of shared clonotypes between healthy human individuals. The wider study: Researchers assigned three CD4 naive, three CD4 memory, two CD8 naive and one CD8 memory plate to each donor. Study-wide results and caveats: A reduction in generation probabilities was seen for non-shared clonotypes relative to those shared by all four donors.

Assay used: immunoSEQ multiplex PCR; TCRdb lists only in-frame clones, some missing. The data contain roughly 2,000,000 clones, just over 90% of them singletons. About this clone: Antigen unknown.

Trimming at V came to 3 bases and at J to 6 bases, leaving 8 bases not matched to a gene. The CDR3 loop spans 16 amino acids. Naive CD8 cells, CD45RO-negative and positively selected for CCR7, excluded terminally differentiated effector memory CD45RA+ cells. This receptor was obtained from a man aged 18 to 29 in good health. Some clones in this sample may be carry-over from other donors' samples. V and J are TRBV23-1 and TRBJ1-5, with 10 bases aligning to TRBD1. TRBV23-1 is sorted into the ORF group, with uncertain function. The specimen was naive CD8+ T cells from PBMCs. In nucleotides, the CDR3 is TGCGCCAGCAGTCATCCGGGGACAGGGGACAGTCAGCCCCAGCATTTT. It is translated as CASSHPGTGDSQPQHF.